There are a few counts of the clone carrying this T cell receptor (beta chain). Its antigen is not identified. The source of the sample is a study of T and B cells in COVID-19 patients. Study summary: Of 20 to 25 active-infection patients, more than nine were critically ill with mechanical ventilation or extracorporeal membrane oxygenation. Overall study results and limits: Exclusive to the recovered cohort were thousands of TCR clusters, over 25 of them with low generation probability. At recovery TRB diversity and richness exceeded healthy donors, after highly clonal active COVID-19 repertoires. Sorted SARS-CoV-2-responsive or tetramer+ T cells and CD4+, regulatory and CD8+ subsets were not yet sequenced.

Germline V CDR1 and CDR2: LGHNA, YNFKEQ. V lost 0 bases, J lost 5 bases, and 3 bases stayed unmatched. CDR3 size: 14 residues. BIOMED2 TRB-A/B primer pools were used in multiplex TRB PCR. In TCRdb, the multiplex PCR reads were re-called with MiXCR into one record per CDR3 protein. This table holds around 15,000 distinct CDR3 sequences, roughly 28% found once. Blood genomic DNA input for TRB amplification was about 240-550 ng. The clonotype was recovered from a human donor who had recovered from COVID-19. The sample comprised blood. V and J are TRBV4-2 and TRBJ2-5, with TRBD2 matching over 7 bases. The CDR3 region is CASSQDLRGETQYF. The CDR3 region has the DNA TGTGCCAGCAGCCAAGATTTGCGGGGGGAGACCCAGTACTTC.